Here is one T cell receptor beta chain with its context. The data are from a study of siplizumab effects on memory and regulatory T cells. Method: immunoSEQ multiplex PCR; TCRdb's copy keeps in-frame clones and lacks some. The table includes 100,000 to 120,000 clones, around nine tenths detected once. The CDR3 sequence is 19 residues long. CDR1 and CDR2 (germline): SGHRS, YFSETQ. Deletions cut 4 bases from V and 1 base from J, with 23 bases between. The clonotype originates from a human donor in good health. The chain uses TRBV5-1 and TRBJ2-2; TRBD1 might be the D (8 bases). The specimen was CD4+ T cells sorted from blood. This CDR3 is CASSTRTGRSGVNTGELFF. CDR3 bases: TGCGCCAGCAGCACAAGGACAGGGCGCAGCGGGGTGAACACCGGGGAGCTGTTTTTT. Looking up the rest from reference TRBV5-1 and TRBJ2-2 gives the full variable domain: KAGVTQTPRYLIKTRGQQVTLSCSPISGHRSVSWYQQTPGQGLQFLFEYFSETQRNKGNFPGRFSGRQFSNSRSEMNVSTLELGDSALYLCASSTRTGRSGVNTGELFFGEGSRLTVL.